The rows below give T cell receptor beta chains drawn from one sample of a study of cytomegalovirus exposure and HLA in healthy donors. Data came from immunoSEQ multiplex PCR; TCRdb stores just in-frame clones and leaves some out. The table shows about 160,000 clones, with 70% to 85% occurring only once. Sequencing input: PBMCs. The receptors were sampled from a man aged 50 or older in good health and CMV-seropositive. CDR3s include the opening cysteine and the closing phenylalanine or tryptophan. The D gene is left open where the match is weak. Clone size is stated in some rows and not others, as once, few, many or a class when expanded.

clone size | D gene | J gene | V gene | CDR3 protein | CDR3 DNA
- | TRBD1 | TRBJ2-3 | TRBV15 | CATSRGQATDTQYF | TGTGCCACCAGCAGGGGACAGGCCACAGATACGCAGTATTTT
- | TRBD1 | TRBJ1-5 | TRBV7-2 | CASSLGGQGVRPQHF | TGTGCCAGCAGCTTAGGAGGACAGGGGGTACGGCCCCAGCATTTT
- | - | TRBJ1-6 | TRBV28 | CASRQTYNSPLHF | TGTGCCAGTAGACAAACCTATAATTCACCCCTCCACTTT
- | - | TRBJ2-7 | TRBV10-1 | CASRFHARGEQYF | TGCGCCAGCAGATTCCATGCGAGAGGGGAGCAGTACTTC
- | TRBD2 | TRBJ2-1 | TRBV14 | CASSQGLAGRAGWFF | TGTGCCAGCAGCCAGGGACTAGCGGGGCGAGCTGGCTGGTTCTTC
few | TRBD1 | TRBJ2-4 | TRBV30 | CAWRGTGDIQYF | TGTGCCTGGAGAGGGACAGGGGACATTCAGTACTTC
once | TRBD1 | TRBJ2-7 | TRBV5-4 | CASSSAGTGAYEQYF | TGTGCCAGCAGCTCCGCCGGGACAGGGGCCTACGAGCAGTACTTC
- | - | TRBJ1-2 | TRBV6-5 | CASSYPTDGIYGYTF | TGTGCCAGCAGTTACCCGACGGACGGGATTTATGGCTACACCTTC
- | - | TRBJ1-2 | TRBV2 | CASSAGQLDYGYTF | TGTGCCAGCAGTGCAGGACAGTTGGACTATGGCTACACCTTC
- | TRBD2 | TRBJ2-7 | TRBV4-1 | CASSRLAESSYEQYF | TGCGCCAGCAGCCGACTAGCGGAGAGCTCCTACGAGCAGTACTTC
- | TRBD2 | TRBJ2-3 | TRBV4-3 | CASSHPGLAADTQYF | TGCGCCAGCAGCCACCCGGGACTAGCTGCAGATACGCAGTATTTT
- | - | TRBJ2-5 | TRBV4-3 | CASSQTRGNGQYF | TGCGCCAGCAGCCAAACAAGGGGCAATGGGCAGTACTTC
- | TRBD1 | TRBJ1-1 | TRBV15 | CATSRGQVGTEAFF | TGTGCCACCAGCAGGGGACAGGTGGGAACTGAAGCTTTCTTT
- | - | TRBJ1-2 | TRBV30 | CAWSRTVNSDGYTF | TGTGCCTGGAGTCGGACAGTTAATAGCGATGGCTACACCTTC
- | - | TRBJ2-7 | TRBV21-1 | CASNGRTGCSYEQYF | TGTGCCAGCAACGGTAGGACGGGGTGCTCCTACGAGCAGTACTTC
- | - | TRBJ1-5 | TRBV18 | CASSFGRREDQPQHF | TGTGCCAGTTCTTTTGGTAGGAGGGAAGATCAGCCCCAGCATTTT
- | - | TRBJ2-3 | TRBV14 | CASSQEILSTDTQYF | TGTGCCAGCAGCCAAGAAATCCTTAGCACAGATACGCAGTATTTT
- | TRBD1 | TRBJ2-5 | TRBV7-8 | CASSLEQVRGYQETQYF | TGTGCCAGCAGCTTAGAACAGGTCAGGGGGTACCAAGAGACCCAGTACTTC
- | - | TRBJ2-7 | TRBV7-3 | CASSGYSTGDTNYEQYF | TGTGCCAGCAGCGGCTACAGTACCGGGGACACAAACTACGAGCAGTACTTC
- | TRBD2 | TRBJ2-3 | TRBV7-2 | CASSSRLAGSTDTQYF | TGTGCCAGCAGCTCCCGACTAGCGGGAAGCACAGATACGCAGTATTTT
few | - | TRBJ2-5 | TRBV5-6 | CASSLDSEETQYF | TGTGCCAGCAGCTTGGACTCTGAAGAGACCCAGTACTTC
- | TRBD1 | TRBJ1-4 | TRBV9 | CASSVSTGGINEKLFF | TGTGCCAGCAGCGTGTCGACAGGGGGCATAAATGAAAAACTGTTTTTT
- | - | TRBJ2-2 | TRBV5-1 | CASSLVKDRKLTGELFF | TGCGCCAGCAGCTTGGTTAAGGACAGAAAGCTAACCGGGGAGCTGTTTTTT
once | - | TRBJ2-3 | TRBV6-1 | CASVRVGSYTDTQYF | TGTGCCAGCGTGAGGGTCGGGTCTTACACAGATACGCAGTATTTT
- | TRBD1 | TRBJ2-2 | TRBV11-3 | CASSSKGTVGTGELFF | TGTGCCAGCAGCTCAAAAGGGACAGTTGGCACCGGGGAGCTGTTTTTT
once | TRBD2 | TRBJ2-1 | TRBV11-3 | CASSPNPSGGYNEQFF | TGTGCCAGCAGCCCTAACCCTAGCGGGGGGTACAATGAGCAGTTCTTC
few | - | TRBJ1-1 | TRBV29-1 | CSVGTGMDTEAFF | TGCAGCGTTGGAACAGGCATGGACACTGAAGCTTTCTTT
- | TRBD2 | TRBJ2-1 | TRBV19 | CASSIAGGPLNEQFF | TGTGCCAGTAGTATAGCGGGGGGGCCCCTCAATGAGCAGTTCTTC
- | - | TRBJ2-2 | TRBV25-1 | CASSEIRGWGTGELFF | TGTGCCAGCAGTGAAATCAGGGGATGGGGCACCGGGGAGCTGTTTTTT
- | TRBD1 | TRBJ1-3 | TRBV4-2 | CASSQDPSRGRYGNTIYF | TGTGCCAGCAGCCAAGATCCAAGCAGGGGGCGTTATGGAAACACCATATATTTT
- | - | TRBJ2-2 | TRBV9 | CASSAYKDRNTGELFF | TGTGCCAGCAGCGCCTATAAGGACAGGAACACCGGGGAGCTGTTTTTT
once | - | TRBJ1-4 | TRBV7-9 | CASSPDPDRKLFF | TGTGCCAGCAGCCCCGACCCGGACAGAAAACTGTTTTTT
- | TRBD1 | TRBJ1-1 | TRBV7-9 | CASSLNSGGTEAFF | TGTGCCAGCAGCTTAAATTCAGGGGGCACTGAAGCTTTCTTT
- | TRBD1 | TRBJ2-7 | TRBV28 | CASSLTGTGPEQYF | TGTGCCAGCAGTTTAACCGGGACAGGTCCCGAGCAGTACTTC
- | TRBD1 | TRBJ1-6 | TRBV6-6 | CASSYVDRGKTPLHF | TGTGCCAGCAGTTACGTCGACAGGGGAAAAACACCCCTCCACTTT
- | - | TRBJ2-1 | TRBV4-1 | CASSQVVGATYNEQFF | TGCGCCAGCAGCCAAGTAGTGGGGGCGACCTACAATGAGCAGTTCTTC
- | - | TRBJ2-3 | TRBV4-3 | CASARQDNTDTQYF | TGCGCCAGCGCTCGTCAGGACAACACAGATACGCAGTATTTT
- | - | TRBJ1-6 | TRBV27 | CASKPGMNSPLHF | TGTGCCAGCAAGCCGGGGATGAATTCACCCCTCCACTTT
- | TRBD1 | TRBJ1-2 | TRBV4-1 | CASSQSGQGIVNYGYTF | TGCGCCAGCAGCCAATCGGGACAGGGTATAGTTAACTATGGCTACACCTTC
- | - | TRBJ2-1 | TRBV6-5 | CASSSDSSSYNEQFF | TGTGCCAGCAGTTCAGACTCGAGCTCCTACAATGAGCAGTTCTTC
- | - | TRBJ1-6 | TRBV5-1 | CASSLVFQNSPLHF | TGCGCCAGCAGCTTGGTCTTTCAGAATTCACCCCTCCACTTT
- | - | TRBJ2-7 | TRBV5-1 | CASSLGYDTFTSYEQYF | TGCGCCAGCAGCCTGGGCTACGACACCTTTACCTCCTACGAGCAGTACTTC
- | - | TRBJ2-1 | TRBV9 | CASSRSGQNYNEQFF | TGTGCCAGCTCCAGATCAGGACAGAACTACAATGAGCAGTTCTTC
- | TRBD1 | TRBJ1-2 | TRBV27 | CASKAGTDYGYTF | TGTGCCAGCAAGGCCGGGACAGATTATGGCTACACCTTC
- | - | TRBJ2-3 | TRBV5-1 | CASSLDLRGATDTQYF | TGCGCCAGCAGCCTGGATCTCCGGGGAGCCACAGATACGCAGTATTTT
- | - | TRBJ1-6 | TRBV2 | CASRPDRIKFSSKYNSPLHF | TGTGCCAGCAGACCGGACAGAATCAAGTTCTCATCTAAGTATAATTCACCCCTCCACTTT
- | TRBD2 | TRBJ2-7 | TRBV5-1 | CASSLRSLAGAEQYF | TGCGCCAGCAGCTTAAGGAGTCTAGCGGGGGCTGAGCAGTACTTC
- | TRBD1 | TRBJ1-2 | TRBV28 | CASTGGVHYGYTF | TGTGCCAGCACAGGGGGAGTACACTATGGCTACACCTTC
- | - | TRBJ2-1 | TRBV5-1 | CASSLGRGRSDEQFF | TGCGCCAGCAGCTTGGGACGGGGGAGGAGCGATGAGCAGTTCTTC
- | - | TRBJ1-1 | TRBV5-6 | CASSLGRGTEAFF | TGTGCCAGCAGCTTGGGGAGGGGCACTGAAGCTTTCTTT
- | - | TRBJ1-2 | TRBV29-1 | CTTSGNNYGYTF | TGCACCACCTCCGGGAACAACTATGGCTACACCTTC